The 18 T cell receptor beta chains listed next were all sequenced from one sample in a study of blood T cells in healthy people across ages. Primers used in a second PCR of roughly 6 to 12 cycles were a sample-barcoded 5' primer and a J-beta primer mix. TCRdb redid the calling of the 5' RACE reads with MiXCR, one entry per CDR3 protein. The table records more than 800,000 distinct CDR3 sequences, 45% of them present only once. Sequencing used blood. The source of these receptors is a woman aged 60 to 75 in good health.

The rearrangement uses TRBV27 and TRBJ1-6, with TRBD1 identical over 7 bases. CDR3 size: 15 residues. Trimming cost V 4 bases and J 5 bases; bases outside gene matches: 5. Germline values: CDR1 MNHEY, CDR2 SMNVEV (reference sequence). This CDR3 reads CASSSTGNHNSPLHF. For the CDR3, the DNA is TGTGCCAGCAGTTCGACAGGGAACCATAATTCACCCCTCCACTTT.

This clonotype was found a few times. This chain uses TRBV11-2 with TRBJ2-7; D may be TRBD1 or TRBD2 (5 bases each). This CDR3 comprises 14 residues. The V gene's germline CDR1 is SGHAT and CDR2 FQNNGV. With 7 bases removed from V and 0 bases from J, the gap between germline ends came to 13 bases. This CDR3 reads CASTSGLSSYEQYF. The CDR3 nucleotides are TGTGCCAGCACCTCGGGGCTAAGCTCCTACGAGCAGTACTTC.

The J gene is TRBJ2-5, the V gene TRBV9; 7 bases map to TRBD1. The length of the CDR3 is 16 residues. Germline loops: CDR1 SGDLS, CDR2 YYNGEE. The V gene end was trimmed by 2 bases and the J gene end by 2 bases; junction bases not matched to a gene: 9. The CDR3 DNA reads TGTGCCAGCAGCGTGTCCATGGGACAGCAACAAGAGACCCAGTACTTC. It codes for CASSVSMGQQQETQYF.

This clonotype was observed at least ten times. The chain is built from TRBV6-2 or TRBV6-3 and TRBJ2-7; 8 nucleotides agree with TRBD2. The V gene's germline CDR1 is MNHEY and CDR2 SVGEGT. The junction had 7 bases not matched to a gene; V was cut back by 0 bases and J by 6 bases. The CDR3 is 15 amino acids. The CDR3 DNA reads TGTGCCAGCAGTTACTCGGAGCGGGAGTTCCTCGAGCAGTACTTC. Translation gives CASSYSEREFLEQYF.

This clonotype was seen more than once but under ten times. The chain links TRBV20-1 to TRBJ2-1, with TRBD2 matching 8 bases. The CDR3 has 14 residues. Looked up from germline, CDR1 is DFQATT and CDR2 is SNEGSKA (reference sequence). V lost 6 bases and J lost 7; bases outside the gene matches: 11. CDR3 DNA: TGCAGTGCCAGGGGTAGCGGGACCGCTAATGAGCAGTTCTTC. Amino acids: CSARGSGTANEQFF.

This chain joins TRBV10-3 and TRBJ2-7, with D perhaps matching TRBD1 (6 bases). V dropped 2 bases and J dropped 0 bases, with 14 bases sitting between them. Germline lookup yields CDR1 ENHRY and CDR2 SYGVKD. The CDR3 contains 16 residues. The DNA of the CDR3 is TGTGCCATCAGTGAGCCCGGGACAAGGGCCTCCTACGAGCAGTACTTC. Amino acid sequence: CAISEPGTRASYEQYF.

V is TRBV5-8 and J is TRBJ2-1; D gene uncertain. The J call is in doubt because the DNA end fits TRBJ2-7 better. The CDR3 has 13 amino acids. Looked up from germline, CDR1 is SGHTS and CDR2 is YDEGEE. The CDR3 loop reads CASSSLGVDEQYF. The DNA for the CDR3 is TGTGCCAGCAGCTCTCTTGGGGTCGATGAGCAGTACTTC.

A few counts support this clonotype. The chain combines TRBV2 with TRBJ2-1; no reliable D call. The germline gives CDR1 SNHLY, CDR2 FYNNEI. CDR3 length: 13 amino acids. Trimming took 0 bases from V and 10 from J, leaving 10 bases between them. The CDR3 DNA sequence: TGTGCCAGCAGTGAAGCCAGTTGGGGAGAGCAGTTCTTC. It yields the protein CASSEASWGEQFF.

This clonotype was seen a single time. The chain links TRBV12-5 to TRBJ2-1, with D hard to call. Per the germline V gene, CDR1 is LGHNT and CDR2 is FRNRAP. The CDR3 extends over 11 amino acids. With 1 base removed from V and 12 bases from J, the gap between germline ends came to 7 bases. In DNA, the CDR3 is TGTGCTAGTGGTTTGGCCGACCGGCAGTTCTTC. It specifies CASGLADRQFF.

Regarding this clonotype: With a much larger clone just one base away, this may be a read error. This sequence joins TRBV9 and TRBJ2-4; TRBD1 matches at 8 bases. The CDR3 is 13 residues long. Germline V gene lookup returns CDR1 SGDLS and CDR2 YYNGEE. The CDR3 DNA reads TGTGCCAACAGCGAAGGACAGGGAGACATTCAGTACTTC. It codes for CANSEGQGDIQYF.

This clonotype has just a few counts. The V gene is TRBV7-3, the J gene TRBJ1-6; D uncertain. Germline V gives CDR1 SGHTA, CDR2 FQGTGA. This CDR3 is 14 amino acids long. V shed 0 bases and J shed 9 bases, with 9 bases lying between them. For the CDR3, the DNA is TGTGCCAGCAGCTTAACAGGGCTAGGTTCACCCCTCCACTTT. Protein product: CASSLTGLGSPLHF.

This clonotype was observed a handful of times. V usage is TRBV20-1 and J usage is TRBJ2-7; 9 bases fit TRBD2. Germline V lookup: CDR1 DFQATT, CDR2 SNEGSKA (reference sequence). The CDR3 is made up of 15 amino acids. V gave up 3 bases and J gave up 6 bases; unmatched junction bases: 12. CDR3 residues: CSASPQGTSFLEQYF. Written as DNA, the CDR3 is TGCAGTGCTAGTCCCCAGGGGACTAGCTTCCTCGAGCAGTACTTC.

There are a few counts of this clonotype. The chain is built from TRBV30 and TRBJ1-5, with unresolved D. The V end lost 2 bases, the J end lost 5 bases, and 10 bases lay between the germline ends. The CDR3 covers 13 residues. Germline assignment: CDR1 GTSNPN and CDR2 SVGIG (reference sequence). The DNA of the CDR3 is TGTGCCTGGAGTAGGGAGCAGGATCAGCCCCAGCATTTT. It specifies CAWSREQDQPQHF.

In its sample, this clonotype was seen once. The V gene is TRBV18, the J gene TRBJ2-3; D tentatively fits TRBD1 or TRBD2 (5 bases each). This CDR3 comprises 15 residues. The germline CDR1 and CDR2 sequences are KGHSH and LQKENI. V lost 6 bases, J lost 6 bases, and 19 bases lay in between. In DNA form, the CDR3 reads TGTGCCAGCTCGCGCGGACGGGGCAACACGGATACGCAGTATTTT. Its translation: CASSRGRGNTDTQYF.

This rearrangement joins TRBV7-8 to TRBJ2-1, with 7 nucleotides matching TRBD1. The CDR3 extends over 13 amino acids. Unmatched junction bases numbered 2, after V lost 7 bases and J lost 2 bases. Germline values: CDR1 SGHVS, CDR2 FQNEAQ. The CDR3 is CASMGQPYNEQFF. The CDR3 nucleotides read TGTGCCAGCATGGGACAGCCCTACAATGAGCAGTTCTTC.

The chain combines TRBV21-1 with TRBJ1-4; TRBD1 is the table's D call and was not checked against the DNA. TRBV21-1 is assigned pseudogene status. The CDR3 covers 16 residues. The CDR3 region is CASSKKYGGLHEKLFF. DNA of the CDR3: TGTGCCAGCAGCAAGAAATATGGGGGTCTACATGAAAAACTGTTTTTT.

This clonotype was recorded once. The CDR3 sequence: CASTPSPLMAGYTF. The CDR3, as DNA: TGTGCCAGCACCCCTTCTCCCTTAATGGCTGGCTACACCTTC. J is TRBJ1-2 and V is TRBV3-1; D uncertain. V dropped 7 bases and J dropped 7 bases, with 19 bases sitting between them. The CDR3 is made up of 14 amino acids. Germline CDR1 reads LGHDT; CDR2 reads YNNKEL (reference sequence). Full variable domain (outside the CDR3, taken from reference TRBV3-1 and TRBJ1-2): DTAVSQTPKYLVTQMGNDKSIKCEQNLGHDTMYWYKQDSKKFLKIMFSYNNKELIINETVPNRFSPKSPDKAHLNLHINSLELGDSAVYFCASTPSPLMAGYTFGSGTRLTVV.

J is TRBJ2-3 and V is TRBV7-9; D call uncertain. The CDR3 extends over 19 amino acids. V was pared by 3 bases and J by 0 bases, with 22 bases between. CDR1 and CDR2 (germline): SEHNR, FQNEAQ (reference sequence). CDR3 loop: CASSLAISTVGASTDTQYF. The CDR3 nucleotides are TGTGCCAGCAGCTTGGCCATATCGACGGTGGGTGCTAGCACAGATACGCAGTATTTT.